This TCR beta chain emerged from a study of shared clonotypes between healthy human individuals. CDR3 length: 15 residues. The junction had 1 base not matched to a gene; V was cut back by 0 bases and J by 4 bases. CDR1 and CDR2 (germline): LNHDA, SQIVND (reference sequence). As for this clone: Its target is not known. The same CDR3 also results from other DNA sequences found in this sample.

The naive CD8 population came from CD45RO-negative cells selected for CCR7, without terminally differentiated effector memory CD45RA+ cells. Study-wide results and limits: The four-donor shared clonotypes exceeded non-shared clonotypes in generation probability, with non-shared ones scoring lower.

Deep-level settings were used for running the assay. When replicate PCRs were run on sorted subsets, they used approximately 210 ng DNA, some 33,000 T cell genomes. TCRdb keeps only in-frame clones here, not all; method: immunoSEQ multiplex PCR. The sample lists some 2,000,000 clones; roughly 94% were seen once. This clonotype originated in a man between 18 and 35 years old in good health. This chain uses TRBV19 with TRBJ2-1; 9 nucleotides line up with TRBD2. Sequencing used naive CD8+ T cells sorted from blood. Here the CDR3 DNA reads TGTGCCAGTAGTATAGATCTAGCGGGATACAATGAGCAGTTCTTC. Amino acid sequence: CASSIDLAGYNEQFF.